Below, 18 T cell receptor beta chains from the same sample are listed, as sequenced in a study of human T cells and chemical hapten exposure. TCRdb called the RACE reads again in MiXCR, with one record for every CDR3 protein. This table has around 99,000 distinct CDR3 sequences, approximately 8.8% appearing once. Documented time point: patch test 2, 6 weeks after DPC sensitization. The treatment here: therapeutic diphenylcyclopropenone sensitization with weekly scalp DPC. Sequenced material: whole blood, taken in connection with sensitization to the hapten diphenylcyclopropenone (DPC). These receptors came from a middle-aged woman with alopecia areata. Some clones in this sample may be carry-over from other donors' samples.

Many counts were recorded for this clonotype. This chain uses TRBV2 with TRBJ1-5, with 8 bases that match TRBD1. Germline CDR1 SNHLY, CDR2 FYNNEI. This CDR3 has 15 amino acids. V shed 4 bases, J shed 3 bases, and the junction held 5 bases outside the gene matches. The CDR3 loop reads CASSAQGVPNQPQHF. The CDR3 DNA reads TGTGCCAGCAGTGCACAGGGGGTGCCCAATCAGCCCCAGCATTTT.

This sequence joins TRBV9 and TRBJ2-3; 10 nucleotides line up with TRBD2. The CDR3 runs to 19 residues. CDR1 and CDR2 (germline): SGDLS, YYNGEE. V lost 3 bases to trimming and J lost 1 base; unmatched junction nucleotides: 14. The CDR3 sequence is CASSARPLSSGGRTDTQYF. Written as DNA, the CDR3 is TGTGCCAGCAGCGCTCGACCCCTCTCTAGCGGGGGACGCACAGATACGCAGTATTTT.

The CDR3, as DNA: TGTGCCAGCAGCTTAGACCCCTCGTCCTACGAGCAGTACTTC. It codes for CASSLDPSSYEQYF. V gene TRBV11-2 combines with J gene TRBJ2-7; no reliable D call. The germline V and J ends were trimmed by 0 bases and 1 base, with 7 bases remaining between them. Looked up from germline, CDR1 is SGHAT and CDR2 is FQNNGV. The CDR3 covers 14 residues. Variable domain in full (rest from reference TRBV11-2 and TRBJ2-7): EAGVAQSPRYKIIEKRQSVAFWCNPISGHATLYWYQQILGQGPKLLIQFQNNGVVDDSQLPKDRFSAERLKGVDSTLKIQPAKLEDSAVYLCASSLDPSSYEQYFGPGTRLTVT.

This clonotype was seen more than once but under ten times. The CDR3 region has the DNA TGTGCCAGCAGCTTTATAAGGGAGGACACCGGGGAGCTGTTTTTT. This sequence encodes CASSFIREDTGELFF. The V gene is TRBV7-9, the J gene TRBJ2-2; D perhaps matches TRBD2 (6 bases). Germline CDR1 SEHNR, CDR2 FQNEAQ (reference sequence). This CDR3 comprises 15 residues. The V and J ends lost 3 bases and 3 bases respectively, with 11 bases between them.

This clonotype was recorded at least ten times. The genes are TRBV4-3 and TRBJ2-3, with TRBD2 matching over 11 bases. The V gene's germline CDR1 is LGHNA and CDR2 YSLEER. V lost 3 bases, J lost 1 base, and 6 bases stayed unmatched. The CDR3 has 17 residues. The CDR3 nucleotides read TGCGCCAGCAGCCAGGCCGGACTAGCGGGCCGCACAGATACGCAGTATTTT. As protein: CASSQAGLAGRTDTQYF.

This clonotype was seen only a few times. The chain recombines TRBV7-9 with TRBJ1-3; D is possibly TRBD1 (5 bases). V was clipped by 11 bases and J by 0 bases, with 11 bases between them. The V gene's germline CDR1 is SEHNR and CDR2 FQNEAQ (reference sequence). This CDR3 region has 13 residues. The CDR3 here is CAAGGGSGNTIYF. CDR3 sequence (DNA): TGTGCCGCGGGGGGAGGCTCTGGAAACACCATATATTTT.

This chain links TRBV7-8 with TRBJ2-5, with D perhaps assigned TRBD1 or TRBD2 (5 bases each). Trimming left V 6 bases short and J 2 bases short, with 16 bases between. This CDR3 region has 15 residues. Germline-derived CDR1 and CDR2 are SGHVS and FQNEAQ. The CDR3 sequence: CASRRGAGAQETQYF. The CDR3, as DNA: TGTGCCAGCAGAAGGGGTGCCGGGGCTCAAGAGACCCAGTACTTC. Looking up the rest from reference TRBV7-8 and TRBJ2-5 gives the full variable domain: GAGVSQSPRYKVAKRGQDVALRCDPISGHVSLFWYQQALGQGPEFLTYFQNEAQLDKSGLPSDRFFAERPEGSVSTLKIQRTQQEDSAVYLCASRRGAGAQETQYFGPGTRLLVL.

This clonotype was seen many times. V and J are TRBV7-9 and TRBJ1-6; no definite D call. Germline assignment: CDR1 SEHNR and CDR2 FQNEAQ (reference sequence). The CDR3 has 16 amino acids. The ends were cut back, 3 bases at V and 5 bases at J, with 14 bases in the middle. Here the CDR3 DNA reads TGTGCCAGCAGCTTGGCCACTATTGGTGATAATTCACCCCTCCACTTT. Its protein is CASSLATIGDNSPLHF.

This chain joins TRBV7-2 and TRBJ2-6; 9 bases agree with TRBD1. The germline gives CDR1 SGHTA, CDR2 FQGNSA. Losses at the gene ends were 4 bases for V and 0 bases for J; bases not matched to a gene: 7. The CDR3 totals 18 residues. CDR3 bases: TGTGCCAGCAGCTCCTGGGGGACAGGGAGCTCTGGGGCCAACGTCCTGACTTTC. Translation: CASSSWGTGSSGANVLTF.

The CDR3: CASSLAAVNTEAFF. The DNA for the CDR3 is TGTGCCAGCAGCTTAGCTGCAGTAAACACTGAAGCTTTCTTT. The rearrangement links TRBV7-2 to TRBJ1-1, with D uncertain. Per the germline V gene, CDR1 is SGHTA and CDR2 is FQGNSA. V lost 0 bases and J lost 2, with 7 bases in between. The CDR3 has 14 amino acids. Filled out from reference TRBV7-2 and TRBJ1-1, the complete variable domain reads GAGVSQSPSNKVTEKGKDVELRCDPISGHTALYWYRQSLGQGLEFLIYFQGNSAPDKSGLPSDRFSAERTGGSVSTLTIQRTQQEDSAVYLCASSLAAVNTEAFFGQGTRLTVV.

This clonotype was detected only a few times. V gene TRBV30 combines with J gene TRBJ1-2, with D possibly being TRBD1 (5 bases). The CDR3 contains 13 residues. V shed 2 bases and J shed 7 bases, with 14 bases lying between them. CDR1 is GTSNPN, CDR2 SVGIG, per germline (reference sequence). This chain's CDR3 is CAWSSQGFSGYTF. The CDR3 DNA reads as TGTGCCTGGAGTTCGCAGGGATTCTCTGGCTACACCTTC.

CDR3 nucleotides: TGTGCCAGCAGTTTGAGTGGATTTGGTGGTCAGCCCCAGCATTTT. As protein: CASSLSGFGGQPQHF. The chain uses TRBV12-3 or TRBV12-4 and TRBJ1-5; D gene unclear. V dropped 3 bases and J dropped 6 bases, with 15 bases sitting between them. The CDR3 is 15 residues long.

The V and J genes are TRBV7-9 and TRBJ2-3; 9 bases are shared with TRBD2. V was clipped by 1 base and J by 5 bases; unmatched bases: 7. The CDR3 is 16 residues long. Per the germline V gene, CDR1 is SEHNR and CDR2 is FQNEAQ (reference sequence). This chain's CDR3 is CASSLDLAGFVDTQYF. CDR3 coding DNA: TGTGCCAGCAGCTTAGACCTAGCGGGGTTCGTAGATACGCAGTATTTT. Complete variable domain (other parts from reference TRBV7-9 and TRBJ2-3): DTGVSQNPRHKITKRGQNVTFRCDPISEHNRLYWYRQTLGQGPEFLTYFQNEAQLEKSRLLSDRFSAERPKGSFSTLEIQRTEQGDSAMYLCASSLDLAGFVDTQYFGPGTRLTVL.

This clonotype came up a few times. The chain carries TRBV7-9 and TRBJ2-7, with a possible D match to TRBD2 (5 bases). V was shortened by 7 bases and J by 0 bases, with 10 bases between the two germline ends. CDR3 length equals 13 residues. Germline values: CDR1 SEHNR, CDR2 FQNEAQ (reference sequence). The CDR3 reads CASTAGLSYEQYF. The CDR3 DNA reads TGTGCCAGCACGGCAGGACTCTCCTACGAGCAGTACTTC.

This clonotype came up a few times. The chain links TRBV2 to TRBJ2-7, with 8 positions matching TRBD2. This CDR3 comprises 16 residues. Germline lookup yields CDR1 SNHLY and CDR2 FYNNEI. V shed 3 bases and J 2 bases; nucleotides not matched to a gene: 9. CDR3 region: CASSDDRLAGAYEQYF. In DNA form, the CDR3 reads TGTGCCAGCAGTGATGACCGGCTAGCGGGTGCCTACGAGCAGTACTTC.

This clonotype was observed many times. The chain is built from TRBV4-2 and TRBJ1-2; tentative D call: TRBD1 (6 bases). The length of the CDR3 is 16 residues. The germline gives CDR1 LGHNA, CDR2 YNFKEQ. Trimming left V 0 bases short and J 1 base short, with 12 bases between. CDR3 DNA: TGTGCCAGCAGCCAAGATACTAGGGGGATTAACTATGGCTACACCTTC. Translated: CASSQDTRGINYGYTF.

This clonotype was seen more than once but under ten times. The V gene is TRBV5-1, the J gene TRBJ1-1; no definite D call. CDR1 and CDR2 (germline): SGHRS, YFSETQ. The CDR3 extends over 15 amino acids. V was cut by 1 base and J by 4 bases, with 14 bases left in between. The CDR3 here is CASSLWRRGVTEAFF. The CDR3 DNA reads as TGCGCCAGCAGCTTGTGGAGACGTGGGGTCACTGAAGCTTTCTTT.

This clonotype was counted many times. This chain connects TRBV5-1 to TRBJ1-1, with D unresolved. Trimming stripped 0 bases from V and 3 bases from J, with 9 bases between. This CDR3 is 14 amino acids long. CDR1 and CDR2 from the germline V gene are SGHRS and YFSETQ. CDR3 amino acids: CASSLVSGDTEAFF. Here the CDR3 DNA reads TGCGCCAGCAGCTTGGTCAGTGGAGACACTGAAGCTTTCTTT.